These T cell receptor beta chains were read from a single sample in a study of cytomegalovirus exposure and HLA in healthy donors. The repertoire was sequenced with immunoSEQ multiplex PCR; TCRdb's copy has only in-frame clones and lacks some. Of some 120,000 clones detected, about 74% appear once; the ten largest clones hold around 6.6%. Sequencing was done on a sample of PBMCs. The receptors were gathered from a man aged 40-49 years in good health and CMV-seropositive. CDR3s include the opening cysteine and the closing phenylalanine or tryptophan. D genes are given only for firm matches. Not all rows give a size; the values are once, few, many and, for expanded clones, a class.

size: .
D: .
J: TRBJ1-1
V: TRBV5-4
CDR3: CASSLEGPGIGAFF
DNA: TGTGCCAGCAGCTTGGAGGGGCCTGGGATAGGAGCTTTCTTT

size: .
D: TRBD1
J: TRBJ1-2
V: TRBV27
CDR3: CASSRTGGGYTF
DNA: TGTGCCAGCAGTCGGACAGGGGGTGGCTACACCTTC

size: few
D: .
J: TRBJ2-7
V: TRBV6-5
CDR3: CASSLSGGTYEQYF
DNA: TGTGCCAGCAGCCTTTCAGGGGGGACCTACGAGCAGTACTTC

size: .
D: .
J: TRBJ1-3
V: TRBV7-8
CDR3: CASSLSRAGNTIYF
DNA: TGTGCCAGCAGCTTATCCAGGGCCGGAAACACCATATATTTT

size: .
D: TRBD2
J: TRBJ2-7
V: TRBV27
CDR3: CASSATSDQQYF
DNA: TGTGCCAGCAGTGCCACTAGCGACCAGCAGTACTTC

size: .
D: .
J: TRBJ2-1
V: TRBV11-3
CDR3: CASSLGLNEQFF
DNA: TGTGCCAGCAGCTTAGGGCTCAATGAGCAGTTCTTC

size: .
D: TRBD1
J: TRBJ1-1
V: TRBV27
CDR3: CASSLMGQGAKNTEAFF
DNA: TGTGCCAGCAGTTTAATGGGACAGGGGGCTAAGAACACTGAAGCTTTCTTT

size: .
D: TRBD2
J: TRBJ2-5
V: TRBV23-1
CDR3: CASSGVGGAQETQYF
DNA: TGCGCCAGCAGTGGAGTGGGAGGGGCCCAAGAGACCCAGTACTTC

size: .
D: .
J: TRBJ2-2
V: TRBV18
CDR3: CASSRDRNTGELFF
DNA: TGTGCCAGCTCACGCGACAGGAACACCGGGGAGCTGTTTTTT

size: .
D: .
J: TRBJ2-3
V: TRBV5-1
CDR3: CASRTGDLVTDTQYF
DNA: TGCGCCAGCAGGACGGGAGACCTTGTCACAGATACGCAGTATTTT

size: .
D: .
J: TRBJ1-5
V: TRBV6-1
CDR3: CASTGGNSNQPQHF
DNA: TGTGCCAGCACCGGCGGGAATAGCAATCAGCCCCAGCATTTT

size: .
D: .
J: TRBJ2-4
V: TRBV19
CDR3: CASRDRAKNIQYF
DNA: TGTGCCAGTAGAGACAGGGCCAAAAACATTCAGTACTTC

size: few
D: .
J: TRBJ1-4
V: TRBV2
CDR3: CASTTGTRGNEKLFF
DNA: TGTGCCAGCACTACAGGGACCCGCGGGAATGAAAAACTGTTTTTT

size: .
D: .
J: TRBJ1-5
V: TRBV5-6
CDR3: CASSSLRRDGNQPQHF
DNA: TGTGCCAGCAGCTCCCTCCGGAGGGACGGCAATCAGCCCCAGCATTTT

size: .
D: .
J: TRBJ1-1
V: TRBV5-8
CDR3: CASSTPGQVEAFF
DNA: TGTGCCAGCAGCACCCCGGGACAAGTTGAAGCTTTCTTT

size: few
D: TRBD1
J: TRBJ1-5
V: TRBV2
CDR3: CATRTGEVQPQHF
DNA: TGTGCCACACGGACAGGGGAAGTTCAGCCCCAGCATTTT

size: .
D: .
J: TRBJ1-4
V: TRBV28
CDR3: CASSLQGMKEKLFF
DNA: TGTGCCAGCAGTTTGCAGGGAATGAAGGAAAAACTGTTTTTT

size: .
D: TRBD2
J: TRBJ2-7
V: TRBV5-6
CDR3: CASSLVRGGRVYEQYF
DNA: TGTGCCAGCAGCTTGGTGCGGGGGGGGCGCGTCTACGAGCAGTACTTC

size: .
D: TRBD2
J: TRBJ2-1
V: TRBV7-2
CDR3: CASSLALAGYNEQFF
DNA: TGTGCCAGCAGCTTGGCGCTAGCGGGGTACAATGAGCAGTTCTTC

size: .
D: .
J: TRBJ2-2
V: TRBV4-2
CDR3: CASSQDSRNTGELFF
DNA: TGTGCCAGCAGCCAAGATTCGCGGAACACCGGGGAGCTGTTTTTT

size: .
D: .
J: TRBJ2-7
V: TRBV7-9
CDR3: CASSLGVQPYEQYF
DNA: TGTGCCAGCAGCTTAGGTGTACAACCCTACGAGCAGTACTTC

size: .
D: TRBD1
J: TRBJ2-7
V: TRBV29-1
CDR3: CSVEGPGGQGAYEQYF
DNA: TGCAGCGTTGAAGGACCTGGGGGACAGGGCGCCTACGAGCAGTACTTC

size: .
D: TRBD1
J: TRBJ2-4
V: TRBV6-5
CDR3: CASSYVWDSSNIQYF
DNA: TGTGCCAGCAGTTACGTGTGGGACAGCTCAAACATTCAGTACTTC

size: .
D: .
J: TRBJ1-2
V: TRBV19
CDR3: CASSMKGGTGYGYTF
DNA: TGTGCCAGTAGTATGAAAGGAGGGACGGGGTATGGCTACACCTTC

size: few
D: TRBD1
J: TRBJ1-1
V: TRBV19
CDR3: CASSSSGTGGAGAFF
DNA: TGTGCCAGTAGTTCATCCGGGACAGGGGGCGCGGGGGCTTTCTTT

size: .
D: .
J: TRBJ1-2
V: TRBV2
CDR3: CASDSGPTFNNYGYTF
DNA: TGTGCCAGCGACTCGGGTCCTACTTTTAATAACTATGGCTACACCTTC

size: .
D: .
J: TRBJ1-1
V: TRBV30
CDR3: CAWSNGGSEAFF
DNA: TGTGCCTGGAGTAACGGGGGGTCTGAGGCTTTCTTT

size: few
D: .
J: TRBJ1-4
V: TRBV4-2
CDR3: CASSQASGSDEKLFF
DNA: TGTGCCAGCAGCCAGGCTAGTGGGTCGGATGAAAAACTGTTTTTT

size: .
D: .
J: TRBJ2-7
V: TRBV5-1
CDR3: CASSLVPGEQYF
DNA: TGCGCCAGCAGCTTGGTGCCGGGCGAGCAGTACTTC

size: .
D: .
J: TRBJ1-3
V: TRBV27
CDR3: CASSRLSGGDTIYF
DNA: TGTGCCAGCAGCCGACTATCGGGGGGGGACACCATATATTTT

size: once
D: .
J: TRBJ1-2
V: TRBV19
CDR3: CASRLIDRTWSRYGYTF
DNA: TGTGCCAGTAGGCTAATCGATAGGACATGGTCGCGCTATGGCTACACCTTC

size: .
D: TRBD1
J: TRBJ2-7
V: TRBV7-2
CDR3: CASSSPGTASSVRQYF
DNA: TGTGCCAGCAGCTCTCCCGGGACAGCCTCAAGTGTGAGGCAGTACTTC

size: .
D: TRBD1
J: TRBJ1-2
V: TRBV28
CDR3: CASRTGQEPRRYGYTF
DNA: TGTGCCAGCAGGACAGGACAGGAGCCGCGGAGGTATGGCTACACCTTC